This T cell receptor (beta chain) was documented in a study of response to subunit inactivated influenza vaccine (dated by TCRdb to 2016 to 2019). Looking at the study overall: The study used deep quantitative T cell receptor repertoire profiling to track responses to a trivalent subunit inactivated influenza vaccine.

On the study overall, not on this receptor specifically: The authors proposed that each seasonal influenza vaccination may bring in only a limited number of new T cells.

This clonotype was counted at least ten times. Its antigen specificity is not known. No much larger clonotype is one base removed from it; base qualities were not supplied. Trimming costs V 3 bases and J 11 bases, and their ends lie 10 bases apart. From the cysteine up to the phenylalanine, the CDR3 has a length of 10 residues. This entry keeps only the CDR3 DNA: 30 bases, framed from base 1. The germline V gene specifies SQVTM as CDR1 and ANQGSEA as CDR2. Library preparation employed RT-PCR. This sample was sequenced with an Illumina HiSeq 2500. TCRdb's own reprocessing of the public reads used fastp at Q25 and MiXCR and kept productive beta chains. Entries are consolidated by CDR3 protein sequence, retaining the most common genes and DNA. Recorded for this sample are 400,000 to 650,000 distinct CDR3 sequences; 6.5% to 8% of them occurred a single time. Around 13% of the sample belongs to the ten largest clones.

The sample in question was PBMCs from blood, obtained about 23 months after vaccination. The receptor was derived from a man between 50 and 75 years old who received an inactivated influenza vaccine. Donor details come from another sample of the same person, matched by shared clones. The V gene is TRBV29-1 and the J gene is TRBJ1-2; confidence is insufficient to name the D gene. The CDR3 region reads CSVDGTGYTF. The DNA reads as follows: TGCAGCGTTGACGGCACGGGATACACCTTC. The CDR3 plus the reference TRBV29-1 and TRBJ1-2 genes for the other parts give the full variable domain: SAVISQKPSRDICQRGTSLTIQCQVDSQVTMMFWYRQQPGQSLTLIATANQGSEATYESGFVIDKFPISRPNLTFSTLTVSNMSPEDSSIYLCSVDGTGYTFGSGTRLTVV.